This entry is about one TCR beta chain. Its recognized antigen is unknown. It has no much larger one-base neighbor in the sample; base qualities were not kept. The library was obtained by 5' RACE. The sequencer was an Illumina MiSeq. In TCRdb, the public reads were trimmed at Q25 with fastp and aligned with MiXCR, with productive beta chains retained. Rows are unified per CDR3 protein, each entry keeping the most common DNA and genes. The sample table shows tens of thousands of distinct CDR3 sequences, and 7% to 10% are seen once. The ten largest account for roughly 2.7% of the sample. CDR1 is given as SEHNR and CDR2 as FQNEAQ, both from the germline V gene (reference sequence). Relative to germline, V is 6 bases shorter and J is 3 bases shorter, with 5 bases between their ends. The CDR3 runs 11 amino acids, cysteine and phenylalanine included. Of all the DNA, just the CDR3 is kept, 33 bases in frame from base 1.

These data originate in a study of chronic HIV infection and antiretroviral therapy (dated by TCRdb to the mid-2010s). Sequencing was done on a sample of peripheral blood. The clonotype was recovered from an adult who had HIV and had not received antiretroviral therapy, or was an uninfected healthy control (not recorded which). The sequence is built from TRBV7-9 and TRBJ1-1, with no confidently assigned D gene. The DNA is TGTGCCAGCAGAAGTGACACTGAAGCTTTCTTT. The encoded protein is CASRSDTEAFF.